Shown below are 25 T cell receptor beta chains from a single sample sequenced in a study of human T cells and chemical hapten exposure. TCRdb independently ran MiXCR on the 5' RACE reads; one entry per CDR3 protein. The sample contains 150,000 or so distinct CDR3 sequences, around 4.1% of which appear only once. Total RNA was isolated from whole blood that had not been fractionated. These receptors came from a female donor in good health.

V is TRBV7-2 and J is TRBJ2-7, with D tentatively TRBD2 (6 bases). V was cut by 3 bases and J by 6 bases, with 12 bases left in between. This CDR3 has 13 amino acids. Germline V gene data show CDR1 as SGHTA and CDR2 as FQGNSA. CDR3 in amino acids: CASSFKGLAEQYF. The DNA for the CDR3 is TGTGCCAGCAGCTTTAAGGGACTTGCCGAGCAGTACTTC.

This clonotype has just a few counts. The gene calls are TRBV10-3 and TRBJ2-4; a weak D match, TRBD1 (5 bases). V lost 2 bases and J 6 bases, leaving 11 bases between the germline ends. The V gene's germline CDR1 is ENHRY and CDR2 SYGVKD. This CDR3 is 14 amino acids long. CDR3 sequence reads: CAISEIQGPNIQYF. The CDR3, as DNA: TGTGCCATCAGTGAGATCCAGGGCCCAAACATTCAGTACTTC.

In this sample, this clonotype turned up many times. The V gene is TRBV10-3, the J gene TRBJ2-1, with TRBD1 matching 9 bases. Trimming cost V 2 bases and J 7 bases; bases outside gene matches: 6. The CDR3 loop spans 15 amino acids. Germline V lookup: CDR1 ENHRY, CDR2 SYGVKD. CDR3 loop: CAISETDRGGNEQFF. CDR3 nucleotides: TGTGCCATCAGTGAGACGGACAGGGGTGGGAATGAGCAGTTCTTC.

This clonotype showed up many times. This chain links TRBV20-1 with TRBJ2-1; 16 nucleotides match TRBD2. V was clipped by 3 bases and J by 4 bases; unmatched bases: 6. From germline, CDR1 is DFQATT and CDR2 SNEGSKA (reference sequence). The CDR3 contains 17 residues. The CDR3 DNA reads as TGCAGTGCTAGTGGGACTAGCGGGGGGGCTAGATACAATGAGCAGTTCTTC. Translation gives CSASGTSGGARYNEQFF.

There are many counts of this clonotype. V gene TRBV28 combines with J gene TRBJ1-5; D gene unclear. CDR3 size: 16 residues. V shed 7 bases and J shed 1 base, with 17 bases lying between them. CDR1 is MDHEN and CDR2 is SYDVKM in the germline V gene. The CDR3 DNA is TGTGCCAGCAATCAAGCGGACCTGGGGAGCAATCAGCCCCAGCATTTT. Translating it yields CASNQADLGSNQPQHF. The full variable domain, rest sourced from reference TRBV28 and TRBJ1-5, is DVKVTQSSRYLVKRTGEKVFLECVQDMDHENMFWYRQDPGLGLRLIYFSYDVKMKEKGDIPEGYSVSREKKERFSLILESASTNQTSMYLCASNQADLGSNQPQHFGDGTRLSIL.

This clonotype was observed many times. At one end, the junction sequence differs from germline, possibly due to a read error. The chain couples TRBV28 to TRBJ2-5; unclear D gene. Germline values: CDR1 MDHEN, CDR2 SYDVKM. The CDR3 contains 17 residues. In DNA, the CDR3 is TGTGCCAGCAGCTCCCTAGGACGGGTAGAGTACCAAGAGACCCGGTACTTC. Amino acids: CASSSLGRVEYQETRYF.

At least ten counts were recorded for this clonotype. V is TRBV10-3 and J is TRBJ1-1, with D hard to call. V was trimmed by 3 bases and J by 1 base, leaving 12 bases between them. Germline V gene lookup returns CDR1 ENHRY and CDR2 SYGVKD. The CDR3 extends over 15 amino acids. The CDR3 reads CAISDTTYGNTEAFF. The CDR3 nucleotides are TGTGCCATCAGTGATACCACCTACGGGAACACTGAAGCTTTCTTT.

This clonotype was counted ten times or more. The genes are TRBV12-3 or TRBV12-4 and TRBJ2-7; 7 positions agree with TRBD1. V shed 4 bases and J 1 base; nucleotides not matched to a gene: 1. The CDR3 totals 13 residues. The CDR3 is CASSWGQSYEQYF. CDR3 DNA: TGTGCCAGCAGTTGGGGACAGTCCTACGAGCAGTACTTC.

This clonotype was counted many times. The chain combines TRBV6-2 or TRBV6-3 with TRBJ1-2, with D uncertain. The CDR3 is made up of 15 amino acids. Trimming removed 10 bases from V and 4 bases from J, with 22 bases in between. Germline V gene data show CDR1 as MNHEY and CDR2 as SVGEGT. CDR3 sequence: CANPPWPTVGYGYTF. CDR3 sequence (DNA): TGTGCCAACCCCCCGTGGCCCACCGTTGGCTATGGCTACACCTTC.

This clonotype has a count of ten or more. V is TRBV10-3 and J is TRBJ1-1, with TRBD1 matching over 9 bases. Looked up from germline, CDR1 is ENHRY and CDR2 is SYGVKD. V lost 6 bases and J lost 6; bases outside the gene matches: 5. CDR3 length: 13 amino acids. The CDR3 DNA reads as TGTGCCATCAGAGAGACAGGGGGGGCTGAAGCTTTCTTT. Translation gives CAIRETGGAEAFF.

There are many counts of this clonotype. The rearrangement uses TRBV25-1 and TRBJ1-2; the D gene is possibly TRBD1 (5 bases). Trimming stripped 8 bases from V and 1 base from J, with 17 bases between. The germline CDR1 and CDR2 sequences are MGHDK and SYGVNS. CDR3 length: 15 residues. The CDR3 is CASRGLGTDNYGYTF. The CDR3, as DNA: TGTGCCAGCCGAGGACTGGGGACGGATAACTATGGCTACACCTTC.

In its sample, this clonotype was seen a few times. CDR3 sequence (DNA): TGTGCCAGCAGACAGGGCCCACACGAGTCCTACGAGCAGTACTTC. Protein: CASRQGPHESYEQYF. The chain joins TRBV27 to TRBJ2-7, with a tentative D call TRBD1 (6 bases). The CDR3 runs to 15 residues. V gave up 6 bases and J gave up 1 base, with 16 bases separating them. In germline, CDR1 is MNHEY, CDR2 SMNVEV (reference sequence).

This clonotype has at least ten counts. This chain connects TRBV18 to TRBJ1-1; D call uncertain. CDR1 and CDR2 from the germline V gene are KGHSH and LQKENI. The CDR3 has 13 residues. Trimming took off 0 bases at V and 4 bases at J, with 6 bases between the two ends. CDR3: CASSPPPVTEAFF. CDR3 bases: TGTGCCAGCTCACCACCGCCAGTCACTGAAGCTTTCTTT.

The table lists this clonotype with many counts. The DNA of the CDR3 is TGCGCCAGCAGCCCTAGAGCCTTCAACTCCTACGAGCAGTACTTC. Residues: CASSPRAFNSYEQYF. The chain carries TRBV5-1 and TRBJ2-7; the D is unclear. The V end was cut by 4 bases, the J end by 0 bases, with 14 bases between. The CDR3 has 15 residues. Germline CDR1 reads SGHRS; CDR2 reads YFSETQ.

The table lists this clonotype with many counts. At one of its ends the junction is not consistent with the germline gene, which may arise from a read error. The gene calls are TRBV7-7 and TRBJ2-1; 7 bases are a match to TRBD1. The V gene's germline CDR1 is SSHAT and CDR2 FNYEAQ (reference sequence). This CDR3 is built from 15 residues. CDR3 coding DNA: TGTGCTAGCAGCTTTTCCGACAGGGCCAACAATGAGCAGTTCTTC. This encodes CASSFSDRANNEQFF. The full variable domain, in which reference TRBV7-7 and TRBJ2-1 provide the parts outside the CDR3, is GAGVSQSPRYKVTKRGQDVTLRCDPISSHATLYWYQQALGQGPEFLTYFNYEAQPDKSGLPSDRFSAERPEGSISTLTIQRTEQRDSAMYRCASSFSDRANNEQFFGPGTRLTVL.

This clonotype was found a few times. This chain connects TRBV29-1 to TRBJ1-2; D call uncertain. This CDR3 has 11 residues. Deletions cut 3 bases from V and 4 bases from J, with 6 bases between. Germline V CDR1 and CDR2: SQVTM, ANQGSEA. CDR3: CSVEGGYGYTF. The CDR3 nucleotides are TGCAGCGTTGAGGGAGGCTATGGCTACACCTTC.

Ten or more counts support this clonotype. The chain links TRBV5-1 to TRBJ1-2; perhaps TRBD1 as D (5 bases). From germline, CDR1 is SGHRS and CDR2 YFSETQ. The CDR3 covers 14 residues. Deletions cut 0 bases from V and 3 bases from J, with 9 bases between. The CDR3 DNA follows: TGCGCCAGCAGCTTGGCCTTAGGGGACTATGGCTACACCTTC. This gives the protein CASSLALGDYGYTF.

This clonotype was seen more than once but under ten times. The chain recombines TRBV2 with TRBJ1-5, with D unclear. V was clipped by 0 bases and J by 4 bases, with 10 bases between them. There are 15 residues in the CDR3. Germline CDR1 SNHLY, CDR2 FYNNEI. This CDR3 reads CASSEALRGNQPQHF. The CDR3 nucleotides are TGTGCCAGCAGTGAAGCGCTTCGGGGAAATCAGCCCCAGCATTTT.

This clonotype was seen only a few times. The chain uses TRBV29-1 and TRBJ2-3; possibly TRBD2 for D (5 bases). The germline CDR1 and CDR2 sequences are SQVTM and ANQGSEA. V lost 3 bases to trimming and J lost 8 bases, with 15 bases between them. The CDR3 runs to 13 residues. The chain's CDR3 is CSVDSERFGTQYF. The CDR3 bases are TGCAGCGTTGATAGCGAAAGGTTTGGTACGCAGTATTTT.

This clonotype was picked up a small number of times. The J gene is TRBJ1-4, the V gene TRBV19; perhaps TRBD1 as D (6 bases). Germline values: CDR1 LNHDA, CDR2 SQIVND (reference sequence). The germline V and J ends were trimmed by 3 bases and 3 bases, with 11 bases remaining between them. The CDR3 sequence is 15 residues long. CDR3 nucleotides: TGTGCCAGTAGTATCTCCAGGGGCTCTAATGAAAAACTGTTTTTT. It codes for CASSISRGSNEKLFF.

Ten or more counts support this clonotype. The chain combines TRBV28 with TRBJ2-6; no reliable D call. V was clipped by 3 bases and J by 0 bases, with 6 bases between them. CDR3 length: 15 amino acids. The germline gives CDR1 MDHEN, CDR2 SYDVKM. The chain's CDR3 is CASSFQSSGANVLTF. The CDR3 DNA reads as TGTGCCAGCAGTTTTCAGAGCTCTGGGGCCAACGTCCTGACTTTC.

Many counts were recorded for this clonotype. The chain recombines TRBV27 with TRBJ2-1, with D tentatively TRBD2 (6 bases). The CDR3 consists of 13 residues. Per the germline V gene, CDR1 is MNHEY and CDR2 is SMNVEV (reference sequence). Trimming left V 8 bases short and J 7 bases short, with 15 bases between. DNA for the CDR3: TGTGCCAGCGGGGGAGCAGGGAGGAATGAGCAGTTCTTC. As protein: CASGGAGRNEQFF.

In this sample, this clonotype turned up many times. This chain uses TRBV20-1 with TRBJ2-5; 12 positions agree with TRBD2. From germline, CDR1 is DFQATT and CDR2 SNEGSKA (reference sequence). After removal of 3 bases from V and 4 bases from J, the junction contained 6 bases not matched to a gene. The CDR3 loop spans 15 amino acids. This chain's CDR3 is CSARTETSGGETQYF. The CDR3 nucleotides are TGCAGTGCTAGGACCGAGACTAGCGGGGGAGAGACCCAGTACTTC.

The chain joins TRBV28 to TRBJ1-2; D is undetermined. The germline CDR1 and CDR2 sequences are MDHEN and SYDVKM. V lost 2 bases and J lost 2, with 9 bases in between. The CDR3 covers 14 residues. The CDR3 sequence: CASSLNYRNYGYTF. The CDR3 DNA is TGTGCCAGCAGTTTAAATTACAGAAACTATGGCTACACCTTC.

This clonotype was seen many times. The chain joins TRBV7-9 to TRBJ2-7, with TRBD2 identical over 8 bases. Germline lookup yields CDR1 SEHNR and CDR2 FQNEAQ (reference sequence). The ends lost 1 base at V and 5 bases at J; junction bases unmatched: 4. This CDR3 comprises 14 residues. The CDR3 loop is CASSLGSGVDEQYF. As DNA, the CDR3 is TGTGCCAGCAGCTTAGGTAGCGGGGTAGACGAGCAGTACTTC.